The clone carrying this T cell receptor beta chain was seen once. The data were obtained in a study of blood T cell repertoires in COVID-19. Study details: The samples span acute and convalescent COVID-19 from the United States, Italy and Spain. PBMCs, B-cell-depleted T cells, or T cells were the source of the cDNA or gDNA that made up the material.

The CDR3 covers 15 residues. CDR1 and CDR2 from the germline V gene are SNHLY and FYNNEI. With 6 bases clipped from V and 8 bases from J, the junction kept 10 bases outside the gene matches. Followed over time, Seattle patients had been enrolled while infection was active. Study processing details: Researchers report that nucleated cell counts were estimated from reference gene primer amplification. Profiled with immunoSEQ multiplex PCR; TCRdb holds only in-frame clones, not every one. D and trimming come from the DNA, and the V and J calls and clone size come from that table. Here the sample spans 350,000 or so clones, about nine tenths being singletons.

The sample taken for sequencing was peripheral blood. This sequence originates from a woman between 25 and 40 years old with COVID-19, enrolled during active disease. The chain has TRBV2 and TRBJ1-4; 9 bases map to TRBD1. The CDR3 DNA sequence: TGTGCCAGCAGGGTTAGGACAGGGGCACTGGAAAAACTGTTTTTT. Protein sequence: CASRVRTGALEKLFF. Variable domain in full (rest from reference TRBV2 and TRBJ1-4): EPEVTQTPSHQVTQMGQEVILRCVPISNHLYFYWYRQILGQKVEFLVSFYNNEISEKSEIFDDQFSVERPDGSNFTLKIRSTKLEDSAMYFCASRVRTGALEKLFFGSGTQLSVL.